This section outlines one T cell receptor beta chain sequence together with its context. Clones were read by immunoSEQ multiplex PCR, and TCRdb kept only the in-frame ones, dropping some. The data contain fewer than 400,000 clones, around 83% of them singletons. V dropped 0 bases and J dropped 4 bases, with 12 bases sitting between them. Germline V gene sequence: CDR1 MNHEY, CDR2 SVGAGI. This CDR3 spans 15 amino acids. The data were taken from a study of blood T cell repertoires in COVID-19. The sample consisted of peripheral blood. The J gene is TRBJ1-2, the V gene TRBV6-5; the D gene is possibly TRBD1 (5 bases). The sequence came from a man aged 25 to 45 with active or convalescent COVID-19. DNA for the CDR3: TGTGCCAGCAGTTACTCAGGTCAGGGTTTCTATGGCTACACCTTC. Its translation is CASSYSGQGFYGYTF.